This is a list of T cell receptor beta chains from one sample in a study of T-cell memory formation after mild COVID-19. TCRdb reprocessed the 5' RACE reads via MiXCR and lists one record per CDR3 protein. Among about 58,000 distinct CDR3 sequences listed, 28% were seen once. The sequencing input was PBMCs or a T cell subset sorted from them (not recorded which). All receptors come from a man aged 18 to 29 who had mild COVID-19 (a few samples of this study predate the infection). Cell type and time point are not known. Both conserved end residues are part of each CDR3. The D gene is left open where the match is weak. The size of a clone is reported for some rows only, either as once, few or many, or as a class for expanded clones.

TRBD2,TRBV18,TRBJ2-3,-,CASSPGLAGAPDTQYF,TGTGCCAGCTCACCCGGACTAGCGGGGGCCCCAGATACGCAGTATTTT
-,TRBV6-4,TRBJ2-2,few,CASMGATGELFF,TGTGCCAGCATGGGCGCCACCGGGGAGCTGTTTTTT
-,TRBV4-1,TRBJ1-1,few,CASSRYGTKENTEAFF,TGCGCCAGCAGCCGGTATGGCACCAAAGAGAACACTGAAGCTTTCTTT
-,TRBV4-2,TRBJ2-3,-,CASLDSGSTDTQYF,TGTGCCAGCCTTGACTCCGGAAGCACAGATACGCAGTATTTT
-,TRBV7-2,TRBJ2-7,-,CASSRDIDSYEQYF,TGTGCCAGCAGCCGGGACATAGACTCCTACGAGCAGTACTTC
-,TRBV28,TRBJ2-2,-,CASSLRAGNHGELFF,TGTGCCAGCAGTTTGAGGGCAGGGAATCACGGGGAGCTGTTTTTT
-,TRBV7-2,TRBJ2-3,-,CASSPGVAAKDTQYF,TGTGCCAGCAGCCCTGGGGTAGCGGCTAAGGATACGCAGTATTTT
-,TRBV12-3/TRBV12-4,TRBJ2-3,-,CASRSGLPTDTQYF,TGTGCCAGCAGATCCGGGCTGCCCACAGATACGCAGTATTTT
TRBD2,TRBV12-3/TRBV12-4,TRBJ2-3,few,CASRPGLAGIRKDTQYF,TGTGCCAGCAGACCAGGGCTAGCGGGGATCCGGAAAGATACGCAGTATTTT
-,TRBV15,TRBJ2-1,few,CATSVRSGNNEQFF,TGTGCCACCAGCGTTAGGTCGGGGAACAATGAGCAGTTCTTC
-,TRBV4-3,TRBJ1-2,-,CASSQDERWGDGYTF,TGCGCCAGCAGCCAAGATGAACGTTGGGGGGATGGCTACACCTTC
-,TRBV12-3/TRBV12-4,TRBJ2-7,many,CASGWGSYEQYF,TGTGCCAGCGGATGGGGCTCCTACGAGCAGTACTTC
TRBD1,TRBV5-1,TRBJ2-2,few,CASSWTGYTGELFF,TGCGCCAGCAGCTGGACAGGTTACACCGGGGAGCTGTTTTTT
-,TRBV5-6,TRBJ2-1,few,CASRGRYNEQFF,TGTGCCAGCAGAGGAAGGTACAATGAGCAGTTCTTC
TRBD2,TRBV30,TRBJ2-1,-,CAWSPLAGGPNEQFF,TGTGCCTGGAGTCCACTAGCGGGGGGGCCTAATGAGCAGTTCTTC
-,TRBV18,TRBJ2-1,few,CASNTGGPRGSSYNEQFF,TGTGCCAGCAACACCGGAGGTCCACGGGGAAGCTCCTACAATGAGCAGTTCTTC
TRBD1,TRBV19,TRBJ1-6,-,CASGQGGNSPLHF,TGTGCCAGCGGACAGGGCGGGAATTCACCCCTCCACTTT
TRBD2,TRBV3-1,TRBJ2-3,few,CASSQVGAGGPDTQYF,TGTGCCAGCAGCCAAGTGGGAGCGGGGGGTCCAGATACGCAGTATTTT
-,TRBV9,TRBJ1-1,-,CASSHGRSEAFF,TGTGCCAGCAGCCACGGCAGATCTGAAGCTTTCTTT